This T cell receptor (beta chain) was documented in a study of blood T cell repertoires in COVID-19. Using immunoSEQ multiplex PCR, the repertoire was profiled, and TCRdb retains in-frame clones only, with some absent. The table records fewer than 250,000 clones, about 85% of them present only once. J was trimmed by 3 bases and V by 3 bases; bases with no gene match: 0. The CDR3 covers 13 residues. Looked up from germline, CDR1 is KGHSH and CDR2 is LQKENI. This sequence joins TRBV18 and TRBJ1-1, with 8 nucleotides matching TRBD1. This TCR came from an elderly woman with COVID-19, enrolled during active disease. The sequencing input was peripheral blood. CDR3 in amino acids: CASSPTGDTEAFF. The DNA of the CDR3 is TGTGCCAGCTCACCGACAGGGGACACTGAAGCTTTCTTT. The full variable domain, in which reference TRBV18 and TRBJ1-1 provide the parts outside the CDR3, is NAGVMQNPRHLVRRRGQEARLRCSPMKGHSHVYWYRQLPEEGLKFMVYLQKENIIDESGMPKERFSAEFPKEGPSILRIQQVVRGDSAAYFCASSPTGDTEAFFGQGTRLTVV.